Shown below are 18 T cell receptor beta chains from a single sample sequenced in a study of control samples from healthy donors and cancer patients (dated by TCRdb to 2018 to 2020). Libraries were made using the immunoSEQ multiplex PCR assay. The table was pulled from immuneACCESS by TCRdb, which kept in-frame rearrangements only. Such tables lose some clones; where checked, under half of the loss comes from unresolved V genes, and the rest has no known cause. In all, the sample holds about 75,000 clones, and 84% of those were seen once. The top ten clonotypes cover more than 13% of the sample. The sample was blood. These receptors came from a man between 50 and 59 years old in good health.

The gene calls are TRBV5-4 and TRBJ1-1, with D possibly TRBD1 on 6 matching bases. Germline lookup yields CDR1 SGHNT and CDR2 YYREEE (reference sequence). Deletions cut 4 bases from V and 0 bases from J, with 10 bases between. This CDR3 spans 14 amino acids. The CDR3 is CASSPSGVNTEAFF. DNA for the CDR3: TGTGCCAGCAGCCCGTCAGGGGTGAACACTGAAGCTTTCTTT. Full variable domain (missing parts from reference TRBV5-4 and TRBJ1-1): ETGVTQSPTHLIKTRGQQVTLRCSSQSGHNTVSWYQQALGQGPQFIFQYYREEENGRGNFPPRFSGLQFPNYSSELNVNALELDDSALYLCASSPSGVNTEAFFGQGTRLTVV.

The rearrangement uses TRBV2 and TRBJ2-1, with a weak D call TRBD1 (7 bases). Germline V CDR1 and CDR2: SNHLY, FYNNEI. The V gene lost 1 base and the J gene lost 4 bases, with 14 bases spanning the gap. This CDR3 spans 16 amino acids. The CDR3 protein is CASSEGRGQGYNEQFF. The CDR3 bases are TGTGCCAGCAGTGAAGGGAGGGGGCAGGGGTACAATGAGCAGTTCTTC.

The genes are TRBV3-1 (or the pseudogene TRBV3-2) and TRBJ2-3; 11 bases line up with TRBD2. V lost 2 bases to trimming and J lost 0 bases; unmatched junction nucleotides: 4. Germline loops: CDR1 LGHDT, CDR2 YNNKEL (reference sequence). The length of the CDR3 is 17 residues. CDR3 amino acids: CASSQSRLAGSTDTQYF. CDR3 DNA sequence: TGTGCCAGCAGCCAATCCCGACTAGCGGGGAGCACAGATACGCAGTATTTT.

The V gene is TRBV5-1, the J gene TRBJ1-2; D might be TRBD1 (6 bases). Trimming took 0 bases from V and 10 from J, leaving 16 bases between them. The CDR3 contains 14 residues. CDR1 SGHRS and CDR2 YFSETQ come from the germline V gene. The CDR3 spells CASSLERPGDDYTF. The CDR3 bases are TGCGCCAGCAGCTTGGAAAGGCCAGGGGATGACTACACCTTC.

The rearrangement uses TRBV5-1 and TRBJ2-5; D is uncertain. The V and J ends lost 0 bases and 2 bases respectively, with 5 bases between them. The germline V gene has CDR1 SGHRS and CDR2 YFSETQ. The CDR3 is 13 residues long. The CDR3 DNA is TGCGCCAGCAGCTTGGACACTCAAGAGACCCAGTACTTC. This gives the protein CASSLDTQETQYF.

This chain uses TRBV5-1 with TRBJ2-7; D call uncertain. Germline CDR1 and CDR2: SGHRS and YFSETQ. CDR3 size: 13 residues. Trimming took off 4 bases at V and 1 base at J, with 9 bases between the two ends. CDR3 DNA sequence: TGCGCCAGCAGCAATGACCGTTCCTACGAGCAGTACTTC. Translating it yields CASSNDRSYEQYF.

The chain couples TRBV28 to TRBJ1-2; a possible D gene is TRBD1 (6 bases). Germline V gene data show CDR1 as MDHEN and CDR2 as SYDVKM. This CDR3 spans 12 amino acids. The ends were cut back, 6 bases at V and 7 bases at J, with 12 bases in the middle. The CDR3 loop reads CASSQTGFGYTF. The CDR3 DNA is TGTGCCAGCAGCCAAACAGGGTTTGGCTACACCTTC.

The chain recombines TRBV5-1 with TRBJ2-2; D gene uncertain. Trimming pared 0 bases from V and 3 bases from J, leaving 9 bases between. The length of the CDR3 is 15 residues. In germline, CDR1 is SGHRS, CDR2 YFSETQ. The CDR3 coding sequence is TGCGCCAGCAGCTTGGTTGGTGCGGACACCGGGGAGCTGTTTTTT. Translated, it gives CASSLVGADTGELFF.

The chain carries TRBV3-1 (or the pseudogene TRBV3-2) and TRBJ1-2, with 7 bases matching TRBD1. CDR3 length: 15 residues. The germline CDR1 and CDR2 sequences are LGHDT and YNNKEL (reference sequence). After removal of 0 bases from V and 4 bases from J, the junction contained 5 bases not matched to a gene. In DNA, the CDR3 is TGTGCCAGCAGCCAAGAGGACAGGCCGGGCTATGGCTACACCTTC. It codes for CASSQEDRPGYGYTF.

A word on this clone: The junction and the germline gene differ at one end; a read error may be behind it. This sequence joins TRBV4-3 and TRBJ1-2; the D gene is possibly TRBD1 (5 bases). In germline, CDR1 is LGHNA, CDR2 YSLEER. The CDR3 sequence is 15 residues long. The CDR3 sequence is CPSSPAGGGGYGYTF. The CDR3 DNA is TGCCCCAGCAGTCCCGCGGGGGGGGGTGGATATGGCTACACCTTC.

The chain recombines TRBV5-1 with TRBJ2-2; 9 positions agree with TRBD2. V was pared by 1 base and J by 5 bases, with 12 bases of the junction left unmatched. The CDR3 is 18 residues long. CDR1 and CDR2 (germline): SGHRS, YFSETQ. CDR3 bases: TGCGCCAGCAGCTTGAGGTCTGCGGGAGGGCCGAGTACCGGGGAGCTGTTTTTT. Translation: CASSLRSAGGPSTGELFF.

The rearrangement uses TRBV30 and TRBJ2-7, with D perhaps matching TRBD2 (5 bases). Germline V gene sequence: CDR1 GTSNPN, CDR2 SVGIG (reference sequence). The CDR3 extends over 12 amino acids. Deletions cut 0 bases from V and 4 bases from J, with 7 bases between. This chain's CDR3 is CAWSVSGYEQYF. For the CDR3, the DNA is TGTGCCTGGAGTGTATCGGGGTACGAGCAGTACTTC.

This clone was detected only once. The chain has TRBV4-1 and TRBJ2-5; D is possibly TRBD2 (5 bases). Trimming took 1 base from V and 4 from J, leaving 25 bases between them. The V gene's germline CDR1 is MGHRA and CDR2 YSYEKL. This CDR3 spans 19 amino acids. The CDR3 sequence is CASSQGVLSGPEAVETQYF. The CDR3 nucleotides read TGCGCCAGCAGCCAAGGGGTTCTATCTGGCCCCGAAGCGGTAGAGACCCAGTACTTC.

V is TRBV29-1 and J is TRBJ1-1; no clear D gene. V was clipped by 3 bases and J by 5 bases, with 7 bases between them. The CDR3 extends over 11 amino acids. From germline, CDR1 is SQVTM and CDR2 ANQGSEA. CDR3 in amino acids: CSVDAGTEAFF. The DNA for the CDR3 is TGCAGCGTTGATGCGGGAACTGAAGCTTTCTTT.

The gene calls are TRBV7-2 and TRBJ1-5; tentatively, D is TRBD1 (5 bases). CDR1 is SGHTA, CDR2 FQGNSA, per germline. Trimming stripped 4 bases from V and 3 bases from J, with 10 bases between. The CDR3 runs to 14 residues. DNA for the CDR3: TGTGCCAGCAGCTCGGGACTGCTCAATCAGCCCCAGCATTTT. It codes for CASSSGLLNQPQHF.

The gene calls are TRBV4-2 and TRBJ2-4; D is perhaps TRBD2 (6 bases). The CDR3 spans 15 residues. The germline V gene has CDR1 LGHNA and CDR2 YNFKEQ. Trimming shortened V by 8 bases and J by 0 bases, and 14 bases separated the two germline ends. The CDR3 protein is CASGEAGLAKNIQYF. CDR3 DNA sequence: TGTGCCAGCGGGGAGGCAGGGCTAGCCAAAAACATTCAGTACTTC.

The V call is TRBV2, the J call TRBJ1-2, with TRBD1 matching over 7 bases. V shed 4 bases and J 4 bases; nucleotides not matched to a gene: 3. Germline V gives CDR1 SNHLY, CDR2 FYNNEI. The CDR3 spans 13 residues. The DNA of the CDR3 is TGTGCCAGCAGTGCTGACAGGGTCTATGGCTACACCTTC. It yields the protein CASSADRVYGYTF.

The chain combines TRBV6-5 with TRBJ2-7, with D unresolved. The V gene lost 6 bases and the J gene lost 3 bases, with 15 bases spanning the gap. The CDR3 is 14 amino acids. CDR1 is MNHEY and CDR2 is SVGAGI in the germline V gene. The CDR3 sequence is CASRSGEDVYEQYF. The DNA for the CDR3 is TGTGCCAGCAGATCAGGAGAAGATGTCTACGAGCAGTACTTC.